This T cell receptor (beta chain) was recovered during a study of response to subunit inactivated influenza vaccine. TCRdb reprocessed the RT-PCR reads via MiXCR and lists one record per CDR3 protein. The table shows some 150,000 distinct CDR3 sequences, with over 9.5% occurring only once. Another study also made use of these data, one on T cells expressing NK-cell markers. Turning to that study: Beta-chain TCR cDNA was generated via 5'RACE template switching with UMIs. Sorted CD3+CD56+NKG2C+, CD3+CD56+NKG2C- and CD3+CD56-NKG2C+ T cells supplied TCR beta repertoires. Dominant NKG2C+ clonotypes accounted for 1.0-7.0% of CD8+ T cells in six donors.

This receptor was obtained from a man aged 50-59 years who received an inactivated influenza vaccine. Source: CD8+ T cells sorted from PBMCs, taken 12 days after vaccination.

The CDR3 protein is CSAREITSGDYEQYF. Here the CDR3 DNA reads TGCAGTGCTAGAGAAATTACTAGCGGGGACTACGAGCAGTACTTC. This sequence joins TRBV20-1 and TRBJ2-7, with 10 bases aligning to TRBD2. Germline CDR1 and CDR2: DFQATT and SNEGSKA (reference sequence). J was trimmed by 3 bases and V by 0 bases; bases with no gene match: 5. The CDR3 loop spans 15 amino acids.